The 5 T cell receptor beta chains below all came from one sample that was sequenced in a study of CD8+ T cells in alopecia areata. Sequencing relied on a cDNA template that was reverse transcribed from extracted RNA. Repertoires were generated with immunoSEQ multiplex PCR, while TCRdb's copy carries only in-frame clones and drops some. The data show 110,000 to 150,000 clones, with about 60% seen just once and under 7.5% held by the top ten. The material sequenced was CD4+ T cells sorted from blood, taken at week 0. These TCRs come from a human donor with alopecia areata.

As regards this clone: This specimen includes other DNA sequences encoding the same CDR3. The chain carries TRBV5-1 and TRBJ2-5, with 9 bases aligning to TRBD1. Germline V gene lookup returns CDR1 SGHRS and CDR2 YFSETQ. The CDR3 spans 16 residues. V lost 2 bases, J lost 2 bases, and 7 bases stayed unmatched. The CDR3 region has the DNA TGCGCCAGCAGCTTAAATCCGGGACAGGGTCAAGAGACCCAGTACTTC. The encoded protein is CASSLNPGQGQETQYF.

The chain recombines TRBV11-3 with TRBJ2-3, with 10 positions matching TRBD1. Trimming at V came to 8 bases and at J to 7 bases, leaving 9 bases not matched to a gene. Germline CDR1 is SGHNT and CDR2 is YENEEA. This CDR3 contains 14 residues. CDR3 residues: CASGRQGASNTQYF. The CDR3, as DNA: TGTGCCAGCGGGAGACAGGGGGCATCGAATACGCAGTATTTT.

The chain employs TRBV18 and TRBJ2-3; D remains ambiguous. The CDR3 is made up of 12 amino acids. CDR1 is KGHSH, CDR2 LQKENI, per germline. V lost 5 bases and J 2 bases, leaving 5 bases between the germline ends. The CDR3 loop reads CASSSSTDTQYF. The DNA of the CDR3 is TGTGCCAGCTCATCGTCCACAGATACGCAGTATTTT.

This clone was seen more than once but under ten times. J is TRBJ1-1 and V is TRBV2, with TRBD1 identical over 7 bases. V shed 6 bases, J shed 4 bases, and the junction held 11 bases outside the gene matches. Germline V lookup: CDR1 SNHLY, CDR2 FYNNEI. This CDR3 has 15 amino acids. The CDR3 is CASSPGQSVATEAFF. The CDR3 DNA sequence: TGTGCCAGCAGCCCGGGACAGTCGGTGGCCACTGAAGCTTTCTTT.

This clone was seen a single time. CDR3 nucleotide sequence: TGTGCCAGCAGCGAAATGACTAGCGGGGAGACCCAGTACTTC. Translating it yields CASSEMTSGETQYF. This rearrangement joins TRBV2 to TRBJ2-5, with 10 bases identical to TRBD2. Germline assignment: CDR1 SNHLY and CDR2 FYNNEI. Trimming at V came to 6 bases and at J to 5 bases, leaving 6 bases not matched to a gene. The CDR3 is 14 residues long. The full variable domain, rest sourced from reference TRBV2 and TRBJ2-5, is EPEVTQTPSHQVTQMGQEVILRCVPISNHLYFYWYRQILGQKVEFLVSFYNNEISEKSEIFDDQFSVERPDGSNFTLKIRSTKLEDSAMYFCASSEMTSGETQYFGPGTRLLVL.